This section outlines one TCR beta chain sequence together with its context. This clonotype turned up a few times. The antigen this receptor binds is unknown. The record has no base qualities; no much larger clone is one base away. These data come from a study of vaccination and CD4 T cells after COVID-19 (dated by TCRdb to the early 2020s). With respect to the entire study: SARS-CoV-2 positivity had been established in the convalescent patients by nasal swab PCR, and mild disease was recorded in roughly ten of these patients and severe disease in one. In 10 COVID-19 convalescent patients and 4 infection-naive healthy vaccine recipients, the spike-specific CD4+ TCR repertoire before mRNA vaccination was compared with the repertoire after mRNA vaccination. Participants received two doses of either the Pfizer-BioNTech BNT162b2 vaccine (n=8) or the Moderna mRNA-1273 vaccine (n=2). As controls, cultures received a CEFX viral epitope pool (the positive control), an HIV-1 Nef peptide pool (the negative control), or no peptide at all. Three convalescent patients gave samples both early after vaccination (day 14) and late after vaccination (days 161 to 241). Post-COVID blood samples were collected from convalescent patients a median of around 96 days after diagnosis, with a range of roughly 35 to 170 days. The convalescent cohort included six males and four females, with two Hispanic individuals, seven Caucasians, two Asians and one multiracial person. Post-vaccine blood samples were collected a median of around 10 weeks after the second vaccine dose, ranging from roughly 14 to 241 days. Culture stimuli were overlapping spike peptide pools from SARS-CoV-2 and from the common cold coronaviruses HCoV-NL63, HCoV-OC43 and HCoV-229E. Results the study describes overall, beyond this receptor: The median count of SARS-CoV-2-reactive clonotypes went up from around 21 after infection to 38 after vaccination, although the change was not significant. In convalescent patients, nearly all vaccine-specific clones (304 of 307) were found to be mono-reactive for SARS-CoV-2 spike rather than cross-reactive with common cold coronaviruses. The number of convalescent patients in the study was relatively small, and the study did not examine early timepoints following natural infection. Among convalescent patients, a median about 86% of the SARS-CoV-2-reactive clones seen after vaccination appeared only after vaccination, which suggests priming specific to the vaccine.

Library method: PCR. DNA from cultured CD4+ T cells underwent TCR sequencing with the Oncomine TCR Beta short-read assay at the Johns Hopkins FTIC core. The QIAamp micro DNA kit was used to extract genomic DNA from the cultured CD4+ T cells. The Oncomine TCR Beta libraries from cultured CD4+ T cells were pooled using unique dual indexes and then sequenced on an Illumina iSeq 100. The paper's data handling went like this. Non-productive sequences were removed, and CDR3s not starting with C, not ending with F or W, or shorter than 7 amino acids were discarded. The MANAFEST web application identified antigen-specific clonotypes by comparing peptide-stimulated wells against reference wells and other culture wells. An FDR below 0.05, an odds ratio above 5, and a productive frequency above 0.1% in at least two of three replicate wells were required for clones to be considered positive. A clonotype counted as cross-reactive if it showed significant expansion both in the SARS-CoV-2 spike wells and in at least one common cold coronavirus spike condition. Using R version 3.6.1, CDR3 homology was evaluated through Levenshtein distances (stringdist) along with unrooted phylogenetic trees (ape). TCRdb ran its own pipeline on the public reads, namely fastp trimming at Q25 and MiXCR clone calling, and kept in-frame beta chains. A single entry per CDR3 protein holds the most common genes and DNA from its merged rows. The authors' filters were not applied to this entry. The sample table contains about 15,000 distinct CDR3 sequences; only one count was recorded for under 55% of them. In total, the top ten clones hold about an eighth of the sample.

Including the terminal cysteine and phenylalanine, the CDR3 comprises 14 residues. The read is trimmed to its CDR3 DNA, 42 bases read in frame from base 1. CDR1 and CDR2, per the germline V gene (reference sequence), are DFQATT and SNEGSKA. At the junction V is shortened by 1 base and J by 5 bases, with 12 bases in between. Explained via the paper, the time point label denotes: late sampling 161 to 241 days after vaccination in three convalescent patients. The treatment or condition label on this specimen signifies: roughly ten-day PBMC culture with coronavirus spike peptide pools or control peptides (ViraFEST assay). The ViraFEST assay, used in the study, expanded antigen-specific T cells with peptide pools and then identified the expanded clonotypes through TCR sequencing. Positive SARS-CoV-2 PCR tests in the convalescent patients dated from March to December 2020, before Alpha, Beta and Delta variants emerged in the United States. Each well held 2.1 million or so PBMCs cultured in IMDM containing approximately 5% human AB serum and roughly 10 IU/ml IL-2, with 10 ug/ml peptide pools added. Half of the culture medium was replaced with fresh IL-2-containing medium on days 3 and 7. After 10 days of culture, CD4+ T cells were isolated by negative selection with the EasySep CD4+ T cell isolation kit. PBMCs were separated from whole blood using Ficoll-Paque Plus gradient centrifugation and then either used fresh or cryopreserved at -140C. Triplicate wells were generally used for each culture condition.

This sequence originates from a human donor who had recovered from COVID-19. This sequence uses TRBV20-1 and TRBJ1-5; the D gene is not confidently resolved. The input for sequencing was CD4+ T cells from blood, cultured in vitro, taken about 7 months after SARS-CoV-2 vaccination. The base sequence is TGCAGTGCTAGAGGCGCGGCGAGGGATCAGCCCCAGCATTTT. Its protein product is CSARGAARDQPQHF.